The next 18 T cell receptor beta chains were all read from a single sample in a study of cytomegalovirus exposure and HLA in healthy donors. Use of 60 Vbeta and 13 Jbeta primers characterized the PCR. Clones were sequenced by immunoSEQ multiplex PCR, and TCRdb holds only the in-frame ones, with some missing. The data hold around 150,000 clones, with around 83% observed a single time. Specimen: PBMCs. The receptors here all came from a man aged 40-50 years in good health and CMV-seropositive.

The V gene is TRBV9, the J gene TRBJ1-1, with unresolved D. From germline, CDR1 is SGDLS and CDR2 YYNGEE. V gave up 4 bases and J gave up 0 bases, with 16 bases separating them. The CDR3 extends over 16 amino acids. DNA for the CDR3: TGTGCCAGCAGCCCCGGGGAGGGATGGCTGAACACTGAAGCTTTCTTT. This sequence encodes CASSPGEGWLNTEAFF.

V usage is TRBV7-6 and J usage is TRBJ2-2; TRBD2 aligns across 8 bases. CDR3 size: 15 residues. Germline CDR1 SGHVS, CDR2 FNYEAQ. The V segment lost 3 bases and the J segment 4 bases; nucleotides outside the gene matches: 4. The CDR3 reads CASSFGGALTGELFF. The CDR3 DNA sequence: TGTGCCAGCAGCTTCGGGGGGGCGCTCACCGGGGAGCTGTTTTTT.

The CDR3 spells CASSHDGTDFTDTQYF. CDR3 DNA: TGCGCCAGCAGCCATGATGGGACAGATTTCACAGATACGCAGTATTTT. The chain is built from TRBV4-3 and TRBJ2-3, with 7 bases aligning to TRBD1. J lost 2 bases, V lost 3 bases, and 8 bases had no gene match. Germline V gives CDR1 LGHNA, CDR2 YSLEER. This CDR3 has 16 residues.

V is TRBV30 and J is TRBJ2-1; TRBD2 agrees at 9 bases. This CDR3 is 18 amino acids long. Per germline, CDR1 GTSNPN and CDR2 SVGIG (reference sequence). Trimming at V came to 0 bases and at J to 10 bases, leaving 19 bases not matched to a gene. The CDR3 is CAWSVPGRGAGGFGEQFF. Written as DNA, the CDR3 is TGTGCCTGGAGTGTACCTGGGCGGGGAGCGGGGGGTTTCGGGGAGCAGTTCTTC.

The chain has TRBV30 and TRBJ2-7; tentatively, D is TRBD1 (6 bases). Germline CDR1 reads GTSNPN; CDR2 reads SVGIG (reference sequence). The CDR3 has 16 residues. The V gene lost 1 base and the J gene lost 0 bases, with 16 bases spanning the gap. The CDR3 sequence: CAWSDLRGYSSYEQYF. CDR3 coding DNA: TGTGCCTGGAGTGATCTCAGGGGTTACAGCTCCTACGAGCAGTACTTC.

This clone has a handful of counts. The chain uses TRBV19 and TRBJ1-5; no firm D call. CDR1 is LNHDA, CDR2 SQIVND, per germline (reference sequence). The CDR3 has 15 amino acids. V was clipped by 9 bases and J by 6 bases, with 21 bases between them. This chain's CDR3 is CASLSGAGQAQPQHF. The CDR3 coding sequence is TGTGCCAGCCTTAGTGGTGCAGGTCAGGCTCAGCCCCAGCATTTT.

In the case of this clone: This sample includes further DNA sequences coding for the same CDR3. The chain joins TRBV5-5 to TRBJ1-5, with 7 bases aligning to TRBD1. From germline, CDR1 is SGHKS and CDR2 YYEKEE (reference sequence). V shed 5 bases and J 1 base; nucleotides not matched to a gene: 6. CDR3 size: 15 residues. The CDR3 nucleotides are TGTGCCAGCAGTTTTCGACAGGGAAGCAATCAGCCCCAGCATTTT. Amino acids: CASSFRQGSNQPQHF.

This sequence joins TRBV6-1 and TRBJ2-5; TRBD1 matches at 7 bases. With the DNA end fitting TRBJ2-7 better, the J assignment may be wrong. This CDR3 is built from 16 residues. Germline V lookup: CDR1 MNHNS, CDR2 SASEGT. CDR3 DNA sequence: TGTGCCAGCAGTGAATGGCGCCGGCAGGGGGTGGACGAGCAGTACTTC. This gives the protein CASSEWRRQGVDEQYF.

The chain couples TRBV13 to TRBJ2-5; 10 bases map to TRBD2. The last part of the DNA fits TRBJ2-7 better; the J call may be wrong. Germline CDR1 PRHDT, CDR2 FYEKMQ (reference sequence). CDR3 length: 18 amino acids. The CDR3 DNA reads TGTGCCAGCAGCAAAAGGCCCGGGACTAGCGTCGGATCCTACGAGCAGTACTTC. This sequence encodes CASSKRPGTSVGSYEQYF.

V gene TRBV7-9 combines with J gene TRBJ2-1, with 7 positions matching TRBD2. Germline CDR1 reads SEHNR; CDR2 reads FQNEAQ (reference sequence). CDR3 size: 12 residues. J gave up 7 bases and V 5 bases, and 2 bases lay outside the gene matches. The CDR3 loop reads CASSTGGNEQFF. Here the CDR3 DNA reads TGTGCCAGCAGCACCGGGGGGAATGAGCAGTTCTTC.

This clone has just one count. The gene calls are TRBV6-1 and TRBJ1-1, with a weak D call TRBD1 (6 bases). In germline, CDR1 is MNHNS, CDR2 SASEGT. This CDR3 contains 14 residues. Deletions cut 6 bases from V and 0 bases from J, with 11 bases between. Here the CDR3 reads CASRLRGLNTEAFF. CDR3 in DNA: TGTGCCAGCAGGCTCAGGGGACTGAACACTGAAGCTTTCTTT.

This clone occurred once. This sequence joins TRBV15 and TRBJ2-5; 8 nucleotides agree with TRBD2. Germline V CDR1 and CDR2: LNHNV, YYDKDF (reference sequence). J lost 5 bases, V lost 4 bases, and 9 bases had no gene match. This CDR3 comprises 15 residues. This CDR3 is CATSKAASSGETQYF. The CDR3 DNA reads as TGTGCCACCAGCAAAGCGGCCTCTAGCGGGGAGACCCAGTACTTC.

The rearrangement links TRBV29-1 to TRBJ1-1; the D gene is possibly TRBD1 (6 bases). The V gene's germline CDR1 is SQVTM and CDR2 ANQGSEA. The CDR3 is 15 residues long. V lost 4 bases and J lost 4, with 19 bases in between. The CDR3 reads CSVAQGISAPTEAFF. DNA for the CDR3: TGCAGCGTTGCACAGGGTATTTCCGCCCCCACTGAAGCTTTCTTT.

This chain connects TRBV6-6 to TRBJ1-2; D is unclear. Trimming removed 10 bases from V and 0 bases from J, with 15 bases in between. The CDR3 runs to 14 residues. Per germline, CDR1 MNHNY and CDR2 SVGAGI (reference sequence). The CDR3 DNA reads TGTGCCACAACGCTCGGCGGTTCTAACTATGGCTACACCTTC. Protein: CATTLGGSNYGYTF.

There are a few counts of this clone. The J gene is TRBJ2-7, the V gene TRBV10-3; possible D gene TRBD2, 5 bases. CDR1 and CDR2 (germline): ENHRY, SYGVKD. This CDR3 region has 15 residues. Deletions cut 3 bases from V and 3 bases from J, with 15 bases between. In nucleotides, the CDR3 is TGTGCCATCAGTGATTTTTCCGAGGGTATCTACGAGCAGTACTTC. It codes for CAISDFSEGIYEQYF.

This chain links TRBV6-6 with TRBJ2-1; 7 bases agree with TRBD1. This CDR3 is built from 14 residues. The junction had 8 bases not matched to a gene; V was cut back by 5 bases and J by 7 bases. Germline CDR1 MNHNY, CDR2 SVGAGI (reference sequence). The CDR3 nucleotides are TGTGCCAGCAGTCAGTCGACAGGGAGTAATGAGCAGTTCTTC. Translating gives CASSQSTGSNEQFF.

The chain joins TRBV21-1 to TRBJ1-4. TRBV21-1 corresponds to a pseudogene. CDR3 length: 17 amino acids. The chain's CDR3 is CASSRSRHLGGWEKLFF. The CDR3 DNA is TGTGCCAGCAGCAGAAGTAGACATCTGGGAGGTTGGGAAAAACTGTTTTTT.

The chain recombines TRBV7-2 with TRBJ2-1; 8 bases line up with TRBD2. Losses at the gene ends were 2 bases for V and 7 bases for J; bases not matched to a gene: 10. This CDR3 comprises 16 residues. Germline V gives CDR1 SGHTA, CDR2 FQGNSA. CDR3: CASSLSAGGTPNEQFF. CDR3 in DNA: TGTGCCAGCAGCTTATCTGCGGGAGGTACTCCTAATGAGCAGTTCTTC.